This T cell receptor (beta chain) was identified in a study of blood T cells in healthy people across ages. For the study at large: There was about one barcoded beta molecule captured by template switching per two T cells.

Comments on this clonotype: Its antigen is unknown.

The second PCR ran roughly 6 to 11 cycles with a sample-barcoded 5' primer and J-beta primers. TCRdb reanalysed the 5' RACE reads using MiXCR and keeps one entry per CDR3 protein. The sample yields roughly 1,300,000 distinct CDR3 sequences, 59% seen once. The study's findings and limits: Unknown donor CMV status possibly confounded expanded clonotype changes.

CDR1 is SGHRS, CDR2 YFSETQ, per germline. Trimming took off 1 base at V and 5 bases at J, with 13 bases between the two ends. The CDR3 is 16 amino acids. The TCR comes from a man between 18 and 35 years old in good health. Material: blood. The chain joins TRBV5-1 to TRBJ1-6, with D possibly TRBD1 on 5 matching bases. CDR3 sequence: CASSLRSGSNNSPLHF. The CDR3 bases are TGCGCCAGCAGCTTGCGGTCAGGGAGTAATAATTCACCCCTCCACTTT.